These 18 T cell receptor beta chains were sequenced from one sample in a study of T-cell memory formation after mild COVID-19. TCRdb reanalysed the 5' RACE reads using MiXCR and keeps one entry per CDR3 protein. This sample has nearly 110,000 distinct CDR3 sequences; under 15% occur once, and the top ten carry 35% to 40%. The specimen sequenced was PBMCs or a T cell subset sorted from them (not recorded which). These receptors all stem from a man in his late teens or twenties who had mild COVID-19 (a few samples of this study predate the infection). Cell type and time point are not known.

The genes are TRBV9 and TRBJ2-3; 8 positions match TRBD2. The CDR3 has 17 residues. The V segment lost 4 bases and the J segment 3 bases; nucleotides outside the gene matches: 13. The V gene's germline CDR1 is SGDLS and CDR2 YYNGEE. Here the CDR3 reads CASSPREAGDLTDTQYF. DNA of the CDR3: TGTGCCAGCAGCCCCAGGGAAGCGGGGGATCTTACAGATACGCAGTATTTT. Variable domain in full (rest from reference TRBV9 and TRBJ2-3): DSGVTQTPKHLITATGQRVTLRCSPRSGDLSVYWYQQSLDQGLQFLIQYYNGEERAKGNILERFSAQQFPDLHSELNLSSLELGDSALYFCASSPREAGDLTDTQYFGPGTRLTVL.

This clonotype was seen a few times. The chain couples TRBV29-1 to TRBJ2-7; 8 bases are a match to TRBD1. CDR1 and CDR2 from the germline V gene are SQVTM and ANQGSEA. Trimming cost V 4 bases and J 1 base; bases outside gene matches: 3. The CDR3 has 13 residues. CDR3 loop: CSVGTGQSYEQYF. As DNA, the CDR3 is TGCAGCGTTGGGACAGGGCAGTCCTACGAGCAGTACTTC.

This clonotype was picked up many times. The chain recombines TRBV6-2 or TRBV6-3 with TRBJ2-2; TRBD2 matches at 7 bases. Per germline, CDR1 MNHEY and CDR2 SVGEGT. CDR3 length: 17 residues. J was trimmed by 3 bases and V by 6 bases; bases with no gene match: 13. In DNA form, the CDR3 reads TGTGCCAGCAGGGGGGGACCTCTGCGGGGGTACACCGGGGAGCTGTTTTTT. Translation gives CASRGGPLRGYTGELFF.

The chain employs TRBV27 and TRBJ2-2, with 8 bases aligning to TRBD1. V lost 10 bases and J lost 7; bases outside the gene matches: 26. CDR1 and CDR2 from the germline V gene are MNHEY and SMNVEV (reference sequence). This CDR3 region has 19 residues. The CDR3 region is CATHLGGRAGQAVFGELFF. The CDR3 coding sequence is TGTGCCACACATCTCGGGGGCCGCGCGGGACAGGCCGTCTTCGGGGAGCTGTTTTTT.

The chain employs TRBV9 and TRBJ2-7; the D is unclear. Per the germline V gene, CDR1 is SGDLS and CDR2 is YYNGEE. This CDR3 has 10 residues. Between the trimmed V and J ends, which lost 7 bases and 6 bases, there was a span of 8 bases. CDR3 sequence (DNA): TGTGCCAGCGGAGACGTCGAGCAGTACTTC. Amino acid sequence: CASGDVEQYF.

This clonotype was observed at least ten times. The CDR3 loop is CASSLAAGGLDTGELFF. The CDR3 region has the DNA TGTGCCAGCAGCTTAGCGGCTGGGGGGCTAGACACCGGGGAGCTGTTTTTT. This rearrangement joins TRBV7-2 to TRBJ2-2; perhaps D is TRBD1 or TRBD2 (6 bases each). Germline values: CDR1 SGHTA, CDR2 FQGNSA. The CDR3 has 17 amino acids. Trimming removed 0 bases at V and 3 bases at J, with 14 bases between.

There are many counts of this clonotype. The CDR3 is CASSRGGSTDTQYF. The DNA for the CDR3 is TGTGCCAGCAGCCGCGGGGGGAGCACAGATACGCAGTATTTT. This sequence joins TRBV2 and TRBJ2-3; the match to TRBD2 covers 8 bases. In germline, CDR1 is SNHLY, CDR2 FYNNEI. CDR3 length equals 14 residues. V lost 6 bases, J lost 0 bases, and 2 bases stayed unmatched.

This clonotype showed up many times. The chain links TRBV7-9 to TRBJ1-1; D possibly corresponds to TRBD1 (6 bases). From germline, CDR1 is SEHNR and CDR2 FQNEAQ (reference sequence). The ends were cut back, 5 bases at V and 5 bases at J, with 12 bases in the middle. This CDR3 has 13 residues. The CDR3 loop is CASSPRGRTEAFF. Written as DNA, the CDR3 is TGTGCCAGCAGCCCCAGGGGAAGAACTGAAGCTTTCTTT.

This chain joins TRBV4-1 and TRBJ2-1, with D perhaps TRBD2 (6 bases). The CDR3 has 15 residues. V dropped 0 bases and J dropped 5 bases, with 11 bases sitting between them. Germline CDR1 is MGHRA and CDR2 is YSYEKL. In DNA form, the CDR3 reads TGCGCCAGCAGCCAAGAAGGAACTAGCAACAATGAGCAGTTCTTC. Amino acids: CASSQEGTSNNEQFF.

This clonotype was picked up a small number of times. J is TRBJ2-3 and V is TRBV7-6; no clear D gene. There are 15 residues in the CDR3. Per germline, CDR1 SGHVS and CDR2 FNYEAQ. V lost 0 bases and J 2 bases, leaving 9 bases between the germline ends. The CDR3 DNA is TGTGCCAGCAGCTTAGCGGCCGGATACACAGATACGCAGTATTTT. This codes for CASSLAAGYTDTQYF. The whole variable domain, remainder taken from reference TRBV7-6 and TRBJ2-3, is GAGVSQSPRYKVTKRGQDVALRCDPISGHVSLYWYRQALGQGPEFLTYFNYEAQQDKSGLPNDRFSAERPEGSISTLTIQRTEQRDSAMYRCASSLAAGYTDTQYFGPGTRLTVL.

This clonotype was detected a few times. The DNA of the CDR3 is TGTGCCAGCAGTTACTCGTCCTGGCACACCGGGGAGCTGTTTTTT. Translating it yields CASSYSSWHTGELFF. V usage is TRBV6-6 and J usage is TRBJ2-2; D is ambiguous. With 0 bases removed from V and 3 bases from J, the gap between germline ends came to 8 bases. The germline gives CDR1 MNHNY, CDR2 SVGAGI (reference sequence). The CDR3 extends over 15 amino acids.

This clonotype was seen many times. This chain links TRBV20-1 with TRBJ2-3; tentatively, D is TRBD2 (7 bases). This CDR3 comprises 15 residues. The V and J ends lost 2 bases and 4 bases respectively, with 16 bases between them. Looked up from germline, CDR1 is DFQATT and CDR2 is SNEGSKA (reference sequence). The CDR3 DNA sequence: TGCAGTGCTAGAAGGGGGAGGGAGCGTCCAGATACGCAGTATTTT. The encoded protein is CSARRGRERPDTQYF.

This clonotype was picked up a small number of times. The V and J genes are TRBV7-3 and TRBJ1-1; the D is unclear. V lost 4 bases and J 1 base, leaving 13 bases between the germline ends. Germline V gene lookup returns CDR1 SGHTA and CDR2 FQGTGA. The CDR3 contains 15 residues. Here the CDR3 reads CASSSVPRGNTEAFF. DNA of the CDR3: TGTGCCAGCAGCTCCGTCCCCCGTGGGAACACTGAAGCTTTCTTT. The variable domain in full, completed from reference TRBV7-3 and TRBJ1-1, reads GAGVSQTPSNKVTEKGKYVELRCDPISGHTALYWYRQSLGQGPEFLIYFQGTGAADDSGLPNDRFFAVRPEGSVSTLKIQRTERGDSAVYLCASSSVPRGNTEAFFGQGTRLTVV.

This clonotype showed up many times. The CDR3 is CASSPDLNTGELFF. The DNA of the CDR3 is TGTGCCAGCAGCCCCGACTTAAACACCGGGGAGCTGTTTTTT. The rearrangement links TRBV28 to TRBJ2-2; D gene ambiguous. This CDR3 spans 14 amino acids. CDR1 and CDR2 (germline): MDHEN, SYDVKM. Trimming took 6 bases from V and 2 from J, leaving 10 bases between them.

The V gene is TRBV7-9, the J gene TRBJ2-7, with 12 bases matching TRBD2. Trimming cost V 5 bases and J 7 bases; bases outside gene matches: 12. Germline assignment: CDR1 SEHNR and CDR2 FQNEAQ (reference sequence). The CDR3 length is 16 residues. The chain's CDR3 is CASSPRTSGAIIEQYF. The CDR3 DNA sequence: TGTGCCAGCAGCCCAAGGACTAGCGGGGCCATAATAGAGCAGTACTTC.

In its sample, this clonotype was seen a few times. The chain has TRBV4-3 and TRBJ1-1; 7 bases are shared with TRBD1. Germline V gives CDR1 LGHNA, CDR2 YSLEER. CDR3 length: 15 amino acids. The V gene end was trimmed by 3 bases and the J gene end by 5 bases; junction bases not matched to a gene: 9. In DNA, the CDR3 is TGCGCCAGCAGCCAGAAGGAGGGGGCGAGAACTGAAGCTTTCTTT. Encoded protein: CASSQKEGARTEAFF.

The chain recombines TRBV5-6 with TRBJ2-1; 9 bases line up with TRBD1. The CDR3 runs 12 residues. The germline CDR1 and CDR2 sequences are SGHDT and YYEEEE. J lost 14 bases, V lost 0 bases, and 3 bases had no gene match. CDR3 loop: CASSLGRDREFF. As DNA, the CDR3 is TGTGCCAGCAGCTTGGGAAGGGACAGGGAGTTCTTC.

The table lists this clonotype with a few counts. The J gene is TRBJ1-1, the V gene TRBV5-1; TRBD1 matches at 8 bases. CDR3 size: 14 residues. V dropped 5 bases and J dropped 1; count of bases not matched to a gene: 4. The V gene's germline CDR1 is SGHRS and CDR2 YFSETQ. The CDR3 region is CASSYGTGNTEAFF. CDR3 DNA: TGCGCCAGCAGTTACGGGACAGGGAACACTGAAGCTTTCTTT.